This is a list of T cell receptor beta chains from one sample in a study of long-term antiretroviral therapy in people with HIV. This table comes from immunoSEQ multiplex PCR, and its TCRdb copy is limited to in-frame clones, with some not included. The table includes under 20,000 clones, 75% to 85% detected once. The material was unsorted PBMCs, obtained 0.1 years before starting antiretroviral therapy. Source of these receptors: a man younger than 35 with HIV. CDR3s include the opening cysteine and the closing phenylalanine or tryptophan. The D gene is left open where the match is weak. Only part of the rows carry a size: once, few, many, or a class if the clone is expanded.

v_gene: TRBV4-1
abundance: once
d_gene: TRBD1
j_gene: TRBJ2-5
CDR3nt: TGCGCCAGCAGCCAAGCGGACAGGGATCAAGAGACCCAGTACTTC
CDR3aa: CASSQADRDQETQYF

v_gene: TRBV5-1
abundance: once
d_gene: TRBD1
j_gene: TRBJ1-4
CDR3nt: TGCGCCAGCAGCTCGGGACAGGGGGCTAATGAAAAACTGTTTTTT
CDR3aa: CASSSGQGANEKLFF

v_gene: TRBV15
abundance: -
d_gene: -
j_gene: TRBJ2-7
CDR3nt: TGTGCCACCAGCAGAGAAAGGGGACGTTACGAGCAGTACTTC
CDR3aa: CATSRERGRYEQYF

v_gene: TRBV6-5
abundance: -
d_gene: -
j_gene: TRBJ2-2
CDR3nt: TGTGCCAGCAGCTCAGGTTCCGGGGAGCTGTTTTTT
CDR3aa: CASSSGSGELFF

v_gene: TRBV18
abundance: -
d_gene: -
j_gene: TRBJ1-2
CDR3nt: TGTGCCAGCTCACCCCCCGGGTATGGCTACACCTTC
CDR3aa: CASSPPGYGYTF

v_gene: TRBV7-2
abundance: -
d_gene: -
j_gene: TRBJ1-2
CDR3nt: TGTGCCAGCAGACCCGGGACTTTCTATGGCTACACCTTC
CDR3aa: CASRPGTFYGYTF

v_gene: TRBV19
abundance: -
d_gene: -
j_gene: TRBJ2-1
CDR3nt: TGTGCCAGCCAAAGGCAGAAGACAGCAAACAATGAGCAGTTCTTC
CDR3aa: CASQRQKTANNEQFF

v_gene: TRBV18
abundance: -
d_gene: -
j_gene: TRBJ2-1
CDR3nt: TGTGCCAGCTCACCCCGGACAGAATACAATGAGCAGTTCTTC
CDR3aa: CASSPRTEYNEQFF

v_gene: TRBV6-6
abundance: -
d_gene: -
j_gene: TRBJ2-3
CDR3nt: TGTGCCAGCAGCACCGGAGATACGCAGTATTTT
CDR3aa: CASSTGDTQYF

v_gene: TRBV9
abundance: -
d_gene: TRBD2
j_gene: TRBJ2-1
CDR3nt: TGTGCCAGCAGCATGGGACTAGCGGGAGGTCTACTCAATGAGCAGTTCTTC
CDR3aa: CASSMGLAGGLLNEQFF

v_gene: TRBV7-2
abundance: -
d_gene: -
j_gene: TRBJ2-1
CDR3nt: TGTGCCAGCAGCTTTCGTTCAGGCGGGCCCTACAATGAGCAGTTCTTC
CDR3aa: CASSFRSGGPYNEQFF

v_gene: TRBV6-5
abundance: -
d_gene: TRBD1
j_gene: TRBJ1-2
CDR3nt: TGTGCCAGCAGTTACTCAACAGGGGAGGGGGGCTATGGCTACACCTTC
CDR3aa: CASSYSTGEGGYGYTF

v_gene: TRBV7-2
abundance: -
d_gene: -
j_gene: TRBJ2-2
CDR3nt: TGTGCCAGCAGCTTAAGTTTGGGGAACACCGGGGAGCTGTTTTTT
CDR3aa: CASSLSLGNTGELFF

v_gene: TRBV5-1
abundance: -
d_gene: -
j_gene: TRBJ2-7
CDR3nt: TGCGCCAGCAGCTTGGTTCAAGGGGGCGAGCAGTACTTC
CDR3aa: CASSLVQGGEQYF

v_gene: TRBV6-6
abundance: -
d_gene: -
j_gene: TRBJ2-1
CDR3nt: TGTGCCAGCAGTCCGAACCGGGGGAGGCAGTTCTTC
CDR3aa: CASSPNRGRQFF

v_gene: TRBV4-1
abundance: few
d_gene: -
j_gene: TRBJ2-3
CDR3nt: TGCGCCAGCAGCCAAGGACTCTCATCCAGCACAGATACGCAGTATTTT
CDR3aa: CASSQGLSSSTDTQYF

v_gene: TRBV7-2
abundance: -
d_gene: -
j_gene: TRBJ2-7
CDR3nt: TGTGCCAGCAGCTTCTGGGGCCCTCCCGGGTACGAGCAGTACTTC
CDR3aa: CASSFWGPPGYEQYF

v_gene: TRBV7-9
abundance: -
d_gene: TRBD1
j_gene: TRBJ2-7
CDR3nt: TGTGCCAGCAGCTTCACAGGGGACTACGAGCAGTACTTC
CDR3aa: CASSFTGDYEQYF

v_gene: TRBV5-5
abundance: -
d_gene: -
j_gene: TRBJ1-6
CDR3nt: TGTGCCAGCAGCCTCACAGGATCGCTGCATAATTCACCCCTCCACTTT
CDR3aa: CASSLTGSLHNSPLHF

v_gene: TRBV9
abundance: -
d_gene: TRBD1
j_gene: TRBJ1-1
CDR3nt: TGTGCCAGCAGCACAGAGGACAGGGTGAACACTGAAGCTTTCTTT
CDR3aa: CASSTEDRVNTEAFF

v_gene: TRBV5-1
abundance: -
d_gene: TRBD1
j_gene: TRBJ2-2
CDR3nt: TGCGCCAGCAGCCCCGGGACAGGGCCAACCGGGGAGCTGTTTTTT
CDR3aa: CASSPGTGPTGELFF

v_gene: TRBV27
abundance: -
d_gene: -
j_gene: TRBJ2-1
CDR3nt: TGTGCCAGCAGCCCGACCCCGGGAGCGTCCTACAATGAGCAGTTCTTC
CDR3aa: CASSPTPGASYNEQFF

v_gene: TRBV5-1
abundance: medium-sized
d_gene: -
j_gene: TRBJ2-3
CDR3nt: TGCGCCAGCAGCTTGGGTCAGAGCACAGATACGCAGTATTTT
CDR3aa: CASSLGQSTDTQYF

v_gene: TRBV7-2
abundance: once
d_gene: TRBD1
j_gene: TRBJ1-5
CDR3nt: TGTGCCAGCAGCTTAAACAGGGGGTCCGATCAGCCCCAGCATTTT
CDR3aa: CASSLNRGSDQPQHF

v_gene: TRBV5-4
abundance: once
d_gene: TRBD2
j_gene: TRBJ2-5
CDR3nt: TGTGCCAGCAGCTTGTCGGCGGGGGGCCCAGGAGAGACCCAGTACTTC
CDR3aa: CASSLSAGGPGETQYF

v_gene: TRBV7-8
abundance: -
d_gene: -
j_gene: TRBJ1-3
CDR3nt: TGTGCCAGCAGCCCGCCCCTCAGAGACCGAAACACCATATATTTT
CDR3aa: CASSPPLRDRNTIYF

v_gene: TRBV6-1
abundance: -
d_gene: -
j_gene: TRBJ1-2
CDR3nt: TGTGCCAGCAGTGAAAATGGACATCGAGGGAACTATGGCTACACCTTC
CDR3aa: CASSENGHRGNYGYTF

v_gene: TRBV6-1
abundance: once
d_gene: -
j_gene: TRBJ2-1
CDR3nt: TGTGCCAGTCTTCCCGCGGGACCGGCGGGGAATGAGCAGTTCTTC
CDR3aa: CASLPAGPAGNEQFF

v_gene: TRBV9
abundance: -
d_gene: -
j_gene: TRBJ1-2
CDR3nt: TGTGCCAGCAGCGGTGCCCTTTACTATGGCTACACCTTC
CDR3aa: CASSGALYYGYTF

v_gene: TRBV7-2
abundance: -
d_gene: TRBD1
j_gene: TRBJ2-5
CDR3nt: TGTGCCAGCAGCTTGGGACAGGGACCCAAGACCCAGTACTTC
CDR3aa: CASSLGQGPKTQYF

v_gene: TRBV5-1
abundance: once
d_gene: TRBD2
j_gene: TRBJ2-3
CDR3nt: TGCGCCAGCAGGCTACTAGCGGGCACAGATACGCAGTATTTT
CDR3aa: CASRLLAGTDTQYF

v_gene: TRBV13
abundance: few
d_gene: -
j_gene: TRBJ1-6
CDR3nt: TGTGCCAGCAGCCTGGGGCGAGGAGGTTCACCCCTCCACTTT
CDR3aa: CASSLGRGGSPLHF

v_gene: TRBV15
abundance: few
d_gene: -
j_gene: TRBJ1-5
CDR3nt: TGTGCCACCAGCAGAGATACAGGGAATAATCAGCCCCAGCATTTT
CDR3aa: CATSRDTGNNQPQHF

v_gene: TRBV11-2
abundance: -
d_gene: -
j_gene: TRBJ1-4
CDR3nt: TGTGCCAGCAGCTTTGGGGGGGGTGGCGAAAAACTGTTTTTT
CDR3aa: CASSFGGGGEKLFF

v_gene: TRBV7-8
abundance: -
d_gene: -
j_gene: TRBJ2-1
CDR3nt: TGTGCCAGCACATCTATCGGGGGTGATGAGCAGTTCTTC
CDR3aa: CASTSIGGDEQFF

v_gene: TRBV27
abundance: once
d_gene: -
j_gene: TRBJ2-1
CDR3nt: TGTGCCAGCTTCCCAGGAGGCGCCTACAATGAGCAGTTCTTC
CDR3aa: CASFPGGAYNEQFF